The 2 T cell receptor beta chains reported below all come from one sample, sequenced in a study of blood T cell repertoires in COVID-19. Libraries were prepared by immunoSEQ multiplex PCR; TCRdb keeps only in-frame clonotypes and omits some of them. The table includes tens of thousands of clones, roughly 78% detected once. Sequenced sample: peripheral blood. Source of these receptors: a man between 50 and 59 years old with active or convalescent COVID-19.

The rearrangement links TRBV5-6 to TRBJ2-5; unclear D gene. From germline, CDR1 is SGHDT and CDR2 YYEEEE. Trimming removed 1 base at V and 4 bases at J, with 5 bases between. CDR3 length: 12 residues. CDR3 region: CASSLRGETQYF. CDR3 sequence (DNA): TGTGCCAGCAGCTTGCGCGGAGAGACCCAGTACTTC.

This clone has only a few counts. The CDR3 region is CASTDRVDQPQHF. DNA of the CDR3: TGTGCCAGCACGGACAGGGTCGATCAGCCCCAGCATTTT. The V gene is TRBV7-9, the J gene TRBJ1-5; TRBD1 aligns across 8 bases. There are 13 residues in the CDR3. Unmatched junction bases numbered 4, after V lost 7 bases and J lost 5 bases. The germline V gene encodes CDR1 SEHNR and CDR2 FQNEAQ (reference sequence).